This TCR beta chain appears in the sequencing data of a study of shared clonotypes between healthy human individuals. Profiling relied on immunoSEQ multiplex PCR, and the TCRdb table lists in-frame clones only, not all of them. The sample records 950,000 to 1,200,000 clones, approximately 80% being singletons. V lost 5 bases and J lost 2; bases outside the gene matches: 13. CDR3 length: 18 amino acids. CDR1 and CDR2 from the germline V gene are SGHAT and FQDESV (reference sequence). Sample: memory CD4+ T cells from PBMCs. As to subset: CD45RA-negative fraction. The genes are TRBV11-1 and TRBJ2-1; 9 bases agree with TRBD2. This receptor was taken from a man between 18 and 35 years old in good health. Some clones in this sample may be carry-over from other donors' samples. This CDR3 is CASSRGLGLARPYNEQFF. CDR3 nucleotides: TGTGCCAGCAGCCGTGGGCTCGGACTAGCGAGACCCTACAATGAGCAGTTCTTC.